Here is one T cell receptor beta chain with its context. This record comes from a study of CD8 T cells in Susac syndrome. After extraction with the RNeasy kit, about 0.5 to 1 ug of the RNA was reverse transcribed using random hexamers. The amplification used immunoSEQ multiplex PCR on TCR beta CDR3; it spanned 54 Vbeta and 13 Jbeta. From the immunoSEQ multiplex PCR reads, TCRdb called clonotypes with MiXCR, one entry per CDR3 protein. The data show 200,000 or so distinct CDR3 sequences, approximately 90% seen once. Losses at the gene ends were 3 bases for V and 0 bases for J; bases not matched to a gene: 11. CDR1 is LNHDA and CDR2 is SQIVND in the germline V gene (reference sequence). The CDR3 consists of 18 residues. The authors sequenced TCR beta from blood CD8+ and CD4+ T cells. Multiple sclerosis controls were treatment-naive patients with stable or active relapsing-remitting disease. Negative isolation yielded CD8+ and CD4+ T cells; FACS enriched TEMRA cells.

The sequencing input was CD8+ T cells from PBMCs. The source is a human donor with multiple sclerosis. The chain combines TRBV19 with TRBJ1-5; 7 bases match TRBD1. CDR3 in amino acids: CASSMLPGTDDSNQPQHF. The CDR3 coding sequence is TGTGCCAGTAGTATGCTCCCCGGGACAGATGATAGCAATCAGCCCCAGCATTTT.